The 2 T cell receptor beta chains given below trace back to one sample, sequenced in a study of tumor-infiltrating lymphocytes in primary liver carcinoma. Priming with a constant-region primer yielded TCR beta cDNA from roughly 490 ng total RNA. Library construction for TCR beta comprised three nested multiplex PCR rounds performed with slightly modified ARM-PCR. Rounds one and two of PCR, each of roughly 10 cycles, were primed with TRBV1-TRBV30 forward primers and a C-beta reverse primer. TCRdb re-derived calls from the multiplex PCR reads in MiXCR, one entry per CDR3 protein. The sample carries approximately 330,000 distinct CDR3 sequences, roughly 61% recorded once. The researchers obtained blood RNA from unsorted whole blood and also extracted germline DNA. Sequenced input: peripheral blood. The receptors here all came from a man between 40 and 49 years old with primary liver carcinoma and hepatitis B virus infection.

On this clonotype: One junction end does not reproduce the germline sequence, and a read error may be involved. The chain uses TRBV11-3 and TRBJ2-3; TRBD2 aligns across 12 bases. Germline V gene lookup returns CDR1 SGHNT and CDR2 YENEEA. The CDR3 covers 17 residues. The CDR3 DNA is TGTGCCAGCGGCCGACGACTAGCGGGAGCCCAGACAGATACACAGTATTTT. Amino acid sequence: CASGRRLAGAQTDTQYF. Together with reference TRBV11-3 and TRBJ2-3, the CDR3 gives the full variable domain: EAGVVQSPRYKIIEKKQPVAFWCNPISGHNTLYWYLQNLGQGPELLIRYENEEAVDDSQLPKDRFSAERLKGVDSTLKIQPAELGDSAVYLCASGRRLAGAQTDTQYFGPGTRLTVL.

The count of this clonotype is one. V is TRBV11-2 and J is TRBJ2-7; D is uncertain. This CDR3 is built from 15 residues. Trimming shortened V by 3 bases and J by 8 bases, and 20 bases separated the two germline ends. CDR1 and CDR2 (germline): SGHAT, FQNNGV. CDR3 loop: CASSLSPGRVHKQYF. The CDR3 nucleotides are TGTGCCAGCAGCTTGTCGCCCGGAAGGGTCCACAAGCAGTACTTC.